This T cell receptor beta chain was captured by sequencing in a study of molecular identifiers for immune sequencing clone quantification. This clonotype was recorded many times. TCRdb itself ran the PCR reads through MiXCR, one entry per CDR3 protein. The sample consists of about 86,000 distinct CDR3 sequences, roughly 23% of them appearing once. CDR1 and CDR2 from the germline V gene are MNHEY and SVGAGI. The CDR3 runs to 16 residues. V shed 0 bases and J shed 1 base, with 12 bases lying between them. The TCR originated in a human donor in good health. Some libraries in this study had Jurkat cell RNA spiked in. The rearrangement joins TRBV6-5 to TRBJ1-1; a weak D match, TRBD1 (5 bases). The specimen was naive CD8+ T cells from blood, with Jurkat cell RNA spiked in. The subset: FACS-sorted CD8+CD4-CCR7+CD45RA+ naive T cells. CDR3 nucleotides: TGTGCCAGCAGTTACTCGTGGGGAGGGGCGAACACTGAAGCTTTCTTT. Residues: CASSYSWGGANTEAFF.